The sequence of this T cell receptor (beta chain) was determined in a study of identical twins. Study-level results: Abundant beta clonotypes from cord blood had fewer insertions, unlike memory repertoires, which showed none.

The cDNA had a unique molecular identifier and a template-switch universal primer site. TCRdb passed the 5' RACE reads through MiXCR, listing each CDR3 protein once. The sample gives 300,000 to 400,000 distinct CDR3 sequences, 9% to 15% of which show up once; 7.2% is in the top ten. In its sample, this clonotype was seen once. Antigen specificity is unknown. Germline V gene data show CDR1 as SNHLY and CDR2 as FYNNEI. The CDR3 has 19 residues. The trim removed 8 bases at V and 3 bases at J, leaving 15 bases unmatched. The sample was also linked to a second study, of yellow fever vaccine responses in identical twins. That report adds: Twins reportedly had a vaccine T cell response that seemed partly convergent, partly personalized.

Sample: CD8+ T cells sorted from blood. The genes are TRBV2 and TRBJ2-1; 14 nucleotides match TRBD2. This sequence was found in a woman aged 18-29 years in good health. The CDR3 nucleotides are TGTGCCAGCCCAGGGACTAGCGGGAGACACATCGGAGACTACAATGAGCAGTTCTTC. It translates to CASPGTSGRHIGDYNEQFF.